This T cell receptor beta chain appears in the sequencing data of a study of cytomegalovirus exposure and HLA in healthy donors. Study observations and caveats: Several top significant clusters appeared, in a later analysis, to be linked to common viral pathogens. There were reportedly fewer N-insertions in an Asian-associated ancestry cluster than the approximately 640-donor mean, in a later analysis. CMV antigen specificity was confirmed in vitro for three CMV-associated chains.

With regard to this clone: The antigen is undetermined.

With 60 Vbeta and 13 Jbeta primers, the PCR was carried out. Method: immunoSEQ multiplex PCR; TCRdb's copy keeps in-frame clones and lacks some. The sample consists of roughly 200,000 clones, roughly 81% of them appearing once. Specimen: PBMCs. The clonotype comes from a woman in her twenties or thirties in good health and CMV-seropositive.

The CDR3 sequence: CASSSIRTGGSYEQYF. Written as DNA, the CDR3 is TGTGCCAGCAGCTCGATTAGAACGGGGGGTTCCTACGAGCAGTACTTC. The chain couples TRBV7-2 to TRBJ2-7; TRBD2 matches 7 bases. V lost 4 bases, J lost 1 base, and 10 bases stayed unmatched. Germline V lookup: CDR1 SGHTA, CDR2 FQGNSA. This CDR3 is built from 16 residues.